The TCR beta chain under discussion was sequenced for a study of human T cells and chemical hapten exposure. MiXCR was run by TCRdb on the RACE reads, yielding one entry per CDR3 protein. The sample includes tens of thousands of distinct CDR3 sequences, about 11% of them seen just once. Trimming took 5 bases from V and 3 from J; bases not matched to a gene: 7. Germline CDR1 is SGHNT and CDR2 is YENEEA. The CDR3 has 14 amino acids. In its sample, this clonotype was seen many times. The sample's time point: patch test 1, 2 weeks after DPC sensitization. Described treatment: therapeutic diphenylcyclopropenone sensitization with weekly scalp DPC.

Sequencing used whole blood, obtained in connection with sensitization to the hapten diphenylcyclopropenone (DPC). The rearrangement joins TRBV11-3 to TRBJ2-7, with 7 bases matching TRBD1. This clonotype originated in a woman in her fifties or sixties with alopecia areata. Some clones in this sample may be carry-over from other donors' samples. The CDR3 here is CASSPYGQDYEQYF. Here the CDR3 DNA reads TGTGCCAGCAGCCCATACGGACAGGACTACGAGCAGTACTTC.